The following is a T cell receptor (beta chain) sequence with its context. The sample comes from a study of blood T cell repertoires in COVID-19. On the study more broadly: The United States, Italy and Spain supplied acute and convalescent COVID-19 samples. The cDNA or gDNA used as material had been derived from T cells, B-cell-depleted T cells, or PBMCs.

This CDR3 has 16 amino acids. From germline, CDR1 is SGHRS and CDR2 YFSETQ. The V segment lost 0 bases and the J segment 2 bases; nucleotides outside the gene matches: 2. Per the study methods: Counts of nucleated cells, estimated from reference gene primer amplification, were obtained. Sequencing was performed with immunoSEQ multiplex PCR; in TCRdb, only in-frame clones are kept and a portion is missing. V and J calls and clone size are given by that table; D and trimming were obtained from the DNA. The table lists around 98,000 clones, about 90% of them singletons, with 4.5% in the top ten. The TCR sequence derives from a man aged 70-80 years with acute or convalescent COVID-19. The chain recombines TRBV5-1 with TRBJ2-2; TRBD2 matches at 9 bases. Sequencing used peripheral blood. In DNA, the CDR3 is TGCGCCAGCAGCTTGGGACTAGCGGATAACACCGGGGAGCTGTTTTTT. It specifies CASSLGLADNTGELFF.